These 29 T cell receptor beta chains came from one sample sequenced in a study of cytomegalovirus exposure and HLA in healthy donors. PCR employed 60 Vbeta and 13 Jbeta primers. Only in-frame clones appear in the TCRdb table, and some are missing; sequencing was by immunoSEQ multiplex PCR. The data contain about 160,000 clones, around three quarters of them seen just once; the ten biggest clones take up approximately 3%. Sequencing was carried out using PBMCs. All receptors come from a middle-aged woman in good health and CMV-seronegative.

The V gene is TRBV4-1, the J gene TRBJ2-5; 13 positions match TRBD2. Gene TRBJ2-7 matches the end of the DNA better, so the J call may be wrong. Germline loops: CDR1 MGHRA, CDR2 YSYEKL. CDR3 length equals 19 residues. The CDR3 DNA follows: TGCGCCAGCAGCCGAGGTAGAGGGGTGACTAGCGGGGGGTACGACGAGCAGTACTTC. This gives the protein CASSRGRGVTSGGYDEQYF.

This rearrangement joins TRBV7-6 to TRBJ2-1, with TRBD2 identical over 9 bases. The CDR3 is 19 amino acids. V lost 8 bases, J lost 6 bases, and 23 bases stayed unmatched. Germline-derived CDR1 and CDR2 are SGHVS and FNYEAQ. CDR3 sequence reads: CASAPTPSSGGGGRNEQFF. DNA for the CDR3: TGTGCCAGCGCGCCCACCCCGAGTAGCGGGGGCGGGGGGCGCAATGAGCAGTTCTTC.

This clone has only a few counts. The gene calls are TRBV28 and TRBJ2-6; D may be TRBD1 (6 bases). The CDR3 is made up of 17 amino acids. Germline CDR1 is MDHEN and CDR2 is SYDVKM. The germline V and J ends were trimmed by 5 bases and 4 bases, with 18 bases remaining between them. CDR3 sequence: CASSRPAQGSGANVLTF. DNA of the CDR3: TGTGCCAGCAGTCGTCCTGCACAGGGATCAGGGGCCAACGTCCTGACTTTC.

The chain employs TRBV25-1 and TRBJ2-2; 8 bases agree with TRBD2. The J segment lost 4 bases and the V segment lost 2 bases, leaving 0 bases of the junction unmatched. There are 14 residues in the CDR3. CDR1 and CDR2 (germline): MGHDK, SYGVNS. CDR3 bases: TGTGCCAGCAGTGAACGGGGGGGCACCGGGGAGCTGTTTTTT. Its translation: CASSERGGTGELFF.

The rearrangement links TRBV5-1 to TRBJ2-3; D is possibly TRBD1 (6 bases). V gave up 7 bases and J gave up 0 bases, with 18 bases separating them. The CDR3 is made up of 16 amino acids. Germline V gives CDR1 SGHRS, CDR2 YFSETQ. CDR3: CASQKVPGVSTDTQYF. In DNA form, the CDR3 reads TGCGCCAGCCAAAAGGTCCCAGGGGTAAGCACAGATACGCAGTATTTT.

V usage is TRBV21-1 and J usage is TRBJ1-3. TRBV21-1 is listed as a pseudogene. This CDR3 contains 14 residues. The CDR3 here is CASSKGRSGNTIYF. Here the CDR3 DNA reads TGTGCCAGCAGCAAAGGTCGCTCTGGAAACACCATATATTTT.

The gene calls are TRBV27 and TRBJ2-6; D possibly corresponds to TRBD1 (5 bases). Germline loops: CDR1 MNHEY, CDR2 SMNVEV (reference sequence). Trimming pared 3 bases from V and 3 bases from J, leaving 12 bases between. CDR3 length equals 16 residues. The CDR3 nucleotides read TGTGCCAGCAGTTTCCTTCAGGGTCGTGGGGCCAACGTCCTGACTTTC. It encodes CASSFLQGRGANVLTF.

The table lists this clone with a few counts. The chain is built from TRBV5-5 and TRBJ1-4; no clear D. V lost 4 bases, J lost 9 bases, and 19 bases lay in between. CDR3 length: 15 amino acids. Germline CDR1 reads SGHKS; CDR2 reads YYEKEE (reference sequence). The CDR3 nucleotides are TGTGCCAGCAGCCGGGTGTTCGTTACACCTCAAAAACTGTTTTTT. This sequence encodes CASSRVFVTPQKLFF.

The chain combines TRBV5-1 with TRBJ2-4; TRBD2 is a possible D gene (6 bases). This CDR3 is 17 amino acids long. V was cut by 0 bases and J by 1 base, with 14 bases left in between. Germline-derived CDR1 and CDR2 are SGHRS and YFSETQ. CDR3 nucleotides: TGCGCCAGCAGCTTGGCTCTAGGGCGGGGTGCCAAAAACATTCAGTACTTC. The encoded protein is CASSLALGRGAKNIQYF.

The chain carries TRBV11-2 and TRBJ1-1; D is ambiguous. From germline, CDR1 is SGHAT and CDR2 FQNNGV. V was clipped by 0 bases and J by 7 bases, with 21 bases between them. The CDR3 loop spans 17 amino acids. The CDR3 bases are TGTGCCAGCAGCTTAGATCGGGTAGTGGGAGGGAGCAGTGAAGCTTTCTTT. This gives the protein CASSLDRVVGGSSEAFF.

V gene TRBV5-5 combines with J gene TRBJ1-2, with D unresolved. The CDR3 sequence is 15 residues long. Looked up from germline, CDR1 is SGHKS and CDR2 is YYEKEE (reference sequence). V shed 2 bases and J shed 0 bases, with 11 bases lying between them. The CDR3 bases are TGTGCCAGCAGCTTTAACTCGGGGACTAACTATGGCTACACCTTC. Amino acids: CASSFNSGTNYGYTF.

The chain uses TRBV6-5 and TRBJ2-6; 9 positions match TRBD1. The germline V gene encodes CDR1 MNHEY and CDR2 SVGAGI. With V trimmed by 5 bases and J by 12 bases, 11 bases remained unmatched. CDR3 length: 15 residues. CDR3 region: CASSVTGTGFIVLTF. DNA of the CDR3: TGTGCCAGCAGTGTAACCGGGACAGGGTTTATCGTCCTGACTTTC.

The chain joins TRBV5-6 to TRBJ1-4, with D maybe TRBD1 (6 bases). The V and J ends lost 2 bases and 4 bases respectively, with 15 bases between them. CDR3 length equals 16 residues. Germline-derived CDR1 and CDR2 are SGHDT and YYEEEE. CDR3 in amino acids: CASSFLGGRNNEKLFF. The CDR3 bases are TGTGCCAGCAGCTTTTTAGGGGGACGGAATAATGAAAAACTGTTTTTT.

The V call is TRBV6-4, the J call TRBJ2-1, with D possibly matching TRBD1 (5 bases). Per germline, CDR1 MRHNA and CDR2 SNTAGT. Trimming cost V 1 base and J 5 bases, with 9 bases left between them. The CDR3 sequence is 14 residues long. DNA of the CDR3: TGTGCCAGCAGTGACTTGGGGCGCAACAATGAGCAGTTCTTC. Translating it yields CASSDLGRNNEQFF.

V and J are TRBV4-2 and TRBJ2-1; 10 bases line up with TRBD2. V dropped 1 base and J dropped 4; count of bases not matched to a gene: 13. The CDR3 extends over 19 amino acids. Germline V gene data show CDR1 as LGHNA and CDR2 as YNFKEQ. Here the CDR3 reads CASSQVGVEAGGPYNEQFF. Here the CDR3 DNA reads TGTGCCAGCAGCCAAGTTGGCGTAGAAGCGGGGGGGCCGTACAATGAGCAGTTCTTC.

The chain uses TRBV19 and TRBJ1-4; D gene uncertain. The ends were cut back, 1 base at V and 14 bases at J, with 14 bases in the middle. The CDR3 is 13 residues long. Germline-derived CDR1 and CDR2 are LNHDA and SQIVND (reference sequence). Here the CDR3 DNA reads TGTGCCAGTAGTATAGGGGAGGGCGGTATTCTGTTTTTT. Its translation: CASSIGEGGILFF.

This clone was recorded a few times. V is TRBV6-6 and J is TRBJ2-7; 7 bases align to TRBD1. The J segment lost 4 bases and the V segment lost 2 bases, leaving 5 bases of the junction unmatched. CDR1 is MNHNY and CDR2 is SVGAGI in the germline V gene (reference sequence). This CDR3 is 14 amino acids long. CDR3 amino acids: CASSYPDRVYEQYF. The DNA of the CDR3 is TGTGCCAGCAGTTACCCCGACAGGGTATACGAGCAGTACTTC.

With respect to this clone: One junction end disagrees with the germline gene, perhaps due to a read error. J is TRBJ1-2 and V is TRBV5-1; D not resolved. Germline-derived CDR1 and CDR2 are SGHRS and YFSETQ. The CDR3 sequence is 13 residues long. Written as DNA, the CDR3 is TGCGCCAGCAGTTTGGGAGCGACGGGAGGCTACACCTTC. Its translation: CASSLGATGGYTF.

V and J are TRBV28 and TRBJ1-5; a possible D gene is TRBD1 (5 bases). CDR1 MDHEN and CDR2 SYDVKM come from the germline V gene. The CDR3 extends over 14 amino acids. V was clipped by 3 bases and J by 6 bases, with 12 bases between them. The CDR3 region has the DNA TGTGCCAGCAGTTTTTCCGGGACTGGTCAGCCCCAGCATTTT. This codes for CASSFSGTGQPQHF.

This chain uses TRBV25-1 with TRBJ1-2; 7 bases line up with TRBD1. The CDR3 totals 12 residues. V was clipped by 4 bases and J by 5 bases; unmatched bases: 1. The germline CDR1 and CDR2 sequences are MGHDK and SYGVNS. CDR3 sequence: CASSVTGYGYTF. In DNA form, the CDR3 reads TGTGCCAGCAGTGTGACAGGGTATGGCTACACCTTC.

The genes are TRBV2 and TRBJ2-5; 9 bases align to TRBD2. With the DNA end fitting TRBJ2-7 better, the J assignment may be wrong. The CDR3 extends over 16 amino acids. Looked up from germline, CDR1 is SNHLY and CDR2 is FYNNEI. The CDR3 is CASSREAGGSSYEQYF. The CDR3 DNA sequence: TGTGCCAGCAGTAGAGAAGCGGGGGGCTCTTCCTACGAGCAGTACTTC.

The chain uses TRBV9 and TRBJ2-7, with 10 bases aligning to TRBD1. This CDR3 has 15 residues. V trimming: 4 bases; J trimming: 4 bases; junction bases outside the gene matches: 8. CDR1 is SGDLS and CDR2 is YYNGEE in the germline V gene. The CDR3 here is CASSPRQGAGYEQYF. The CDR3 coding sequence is TGTGCCAGCAGCCCCCGACAGGGGGCCGGTTACGAGCAGTACTTC.

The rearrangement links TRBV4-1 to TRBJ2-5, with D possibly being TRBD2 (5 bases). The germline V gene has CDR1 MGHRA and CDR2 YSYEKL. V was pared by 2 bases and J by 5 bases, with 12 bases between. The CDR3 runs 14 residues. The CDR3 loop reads CASSQLLRGETQYF. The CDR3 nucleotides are TGCGCCAGCAGCCAACTACTCCGCGGGGAGACCCAGTACTTC.

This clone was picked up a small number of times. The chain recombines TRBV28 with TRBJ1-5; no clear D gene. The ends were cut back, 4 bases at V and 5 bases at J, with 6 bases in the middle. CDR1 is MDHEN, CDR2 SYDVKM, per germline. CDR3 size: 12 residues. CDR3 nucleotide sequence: TGTGCCAGCAGTTCGCGTTATCAGCCCCAGCATTTT. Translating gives CASSSRYQPQHF.

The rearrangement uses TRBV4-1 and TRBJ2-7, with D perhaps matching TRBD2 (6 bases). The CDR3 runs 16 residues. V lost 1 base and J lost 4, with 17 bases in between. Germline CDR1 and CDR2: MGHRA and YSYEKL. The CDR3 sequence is CASSQVPGLTPYEQYF. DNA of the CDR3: TGCGCCAGCAGCCAAGTACCGGGACTCACTCCTTACGAGCAGTACTTC.

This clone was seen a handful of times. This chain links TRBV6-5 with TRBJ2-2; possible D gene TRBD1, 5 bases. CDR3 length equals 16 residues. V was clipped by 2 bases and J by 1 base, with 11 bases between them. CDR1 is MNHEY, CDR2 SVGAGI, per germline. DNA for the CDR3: TGTGCCAGCAGTTACGGGGCAGCATGGAACACCGGGGAGCTGTTTTTT. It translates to CASSYGAAWNTGELFF.

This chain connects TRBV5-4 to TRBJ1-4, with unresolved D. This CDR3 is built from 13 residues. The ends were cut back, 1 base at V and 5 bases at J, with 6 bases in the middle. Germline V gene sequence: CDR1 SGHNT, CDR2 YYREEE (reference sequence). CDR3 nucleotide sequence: TGTGCCAGCAGCTTGTCCCTAAATGAAAAACTGTTTTTT. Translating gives CASSLSLNEKLFF.

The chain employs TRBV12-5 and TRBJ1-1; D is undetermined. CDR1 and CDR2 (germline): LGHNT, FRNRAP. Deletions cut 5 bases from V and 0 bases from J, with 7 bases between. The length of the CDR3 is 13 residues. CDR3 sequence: CASGREMNTEAFF. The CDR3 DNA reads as TGTGCTAGTGGTAGGGAGATGAACACTGAAGCTTTCTTT.

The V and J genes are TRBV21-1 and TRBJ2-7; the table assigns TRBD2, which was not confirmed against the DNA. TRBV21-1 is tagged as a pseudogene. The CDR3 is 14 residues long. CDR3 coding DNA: TGTGCCAGCAGCAAGAGGTCGGGAACCTACGAGCAGTACTTC. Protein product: CASSKRSGTYEQYF.